A selection of T cell receptor beta chains follows, all from one sample in a study of regulatory T cells in long-lasting Graves disease. TCRdb re-analysed the multiplex PCR reads in MiXCR, keeping a single row per CDR3 protein. The sample shows 550,000 to 600,000 distinct CDR3 sequences, more than 15% of them seen only once. These data also featured in a second study, about T cells in Graves' hyperthyroidism and ophthalmopathy.

The sample was peripheral blood mononuclear cells (PBMCs), taken at new diagnosis, from a patient treated with antithyroid drugs. These TCRs come from a man aged 18-30 years with Graves disease. Both conserved end residues are part of each CDR3. D genes are given only for firm matches. Rows give clone size only sometimes, using once, few, many, or a class for an expanded clone.

j_call,v_call,cdr3_length,clone_size,d_call,cdr3_aa,cdr3_nt
TRBJ1-2,TRBV29-1,14,few,TRBD1,CSVRGTGGSYGYTF,TGCAGCGTACGAGGGACAGGGGGATCTTATGGCTACACCTTC
TRBJ2-7,TRBV11-2,14,many,-,CASSDRQGGYEQYF,TGTGCCAGCAGCGACAGACAAGGGGGCTACGAGCAGTACTTC
TRBJ2-3,TRBV5-1,15,many,-,CASSLFGDYTDTQYF,TGCGCCAGCAGCTTATTCGGTGACTACACAGATACGCAGTATTTT
TRBJ2-3,TRBV6-5,15,many,-,CASSYGGDSTDTQYF,TGTGCCAGCAGTTACGGTGGAGACTCTACAGATACGCAGTATTTT
TRBJ2-2,TRBV12-3/TRBV12-4,15,-,TRBD2,CANSFYGRETGELFF,TGTGCCAACAGTTTTTACGGGAGGGAAACCGGGGAGCTGTTTTTT
TRBJ1-1,TRBV29-1,13,-,-,CSVESVQKDQAFF,TGCAGCGTTGAAAGTGTACAGAAAGACCAAGCTTTCTTT
TRBJ2-7,TRBV13,13,many,-,CASSLGLSHGQYF,TGTGCCAGCAGCTTAGGCCTAAGTCACGGGCAGTACTTC
TRBJ2-3,TRBV28,14,many,-,CASSFVLASDTQYF,TGTGCCAGCAGTTTTGTGCTAGCGTCGGATACGCAGTATTTT
TRBJ1-6,TRBV5-4,15,-,-,CASSLKQDGNSPLHF,TGTGCCAGCAGCTTGAAACAGGATGGCAATTCACCCCTCCACTTT
TRBJ2-7,TRBV30,13,-,-,CAWRGTVSYEQYF,TGTGCCTGGAGGGGGACGGTGTCCTACGAGCAGTACTTC
TRBJ2-3,TRBV5-1,15,-,-,CASSLVRVRTDTQYF,TGCGCCAGCAGCTTGGTCAGGGTCCGCACAGATACGCAGTATTTT
TRBJ2-7,TRBV30,13,-,-,CAWSIGYTYEQYF,TGTGCCTGGAGTATTGGGTATACCTACGAGCAGTACTTC
TRBJ2-5,TRBV9,14,many,TRBD1,CASSSSGGEETQYF,TGTGCCAGCAGCTCTTCAGGGGGCGAGGAGACCCAGTACTTC
TRBJ2-4,TRBV7-6,13,-,TRBD1,CASSLGQGDIQYF,TGTGCCAGCAGCTTAGGACAGGGAGACATTCAGTACTTC
TRBJ2-7,TRBV10-3,14,many,TRBD1,CAIRGQGPAYEQYF,TGTGCCATCAGGGGACAGGGTCCGGCATACGAGCAGTACTTC
TRBJ1-2,TRBV6-2/TRBV6-3,15,many,-,CASSLQPLTNYGYTF,TGTGCCAGCAGTTTACAGCCTTTAACTAACTATGGCTACACCTTC
TRBJ2-7,TRBV4-1,15,few,-,CASSQGTFTSYEQYF,TGCGCCAGCAGCCAGGGGACTTTCACCTCCTACGAGCAGTACTTC
TRBJ2-2,TRBV5-5,19,many,-,CASSLEFVSGGFNTGELFF,TGCGCCAGCAGCTTGGAGTTTGTCTCCGGGGGTTTTAACACCGGGGAGCTGTTTTTT
TRBJ2-7,TRBV20-1,13,-,-,CSASRDTYYEQYF,TGCAGTGCTAGCAGGGACACGTACTACGAGCAGTACTTC
TRBJ1-1,TRBV2,15,many,-,CASTYDRRTNTEAFF,TGTGCCAGCACCTACGACAGGCGGACGAACACTGAAGCTTTCTTT
TRBJ1-2,TRBV13,14,few,TRBD1,CASSFLGQGFGYTF,TGTGCCAGCAGCTTCCTAGGACAGGGCTTTGGCTACACCTTC
TRBJ1-5,TRBV11-3,14,many,-,CASRCPGVDQPQHF,TGTGCCAGCAGATGCCCAGGGGTGGATCAGCCCCAGCATTTT